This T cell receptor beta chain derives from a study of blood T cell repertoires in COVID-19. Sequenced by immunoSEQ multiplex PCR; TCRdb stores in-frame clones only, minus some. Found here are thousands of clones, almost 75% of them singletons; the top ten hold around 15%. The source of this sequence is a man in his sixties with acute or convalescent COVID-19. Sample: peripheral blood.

CDR3 sequence: CASSQGGYGQETQYF. The CDR3 DNA reads as TGTGCCAGCAGCCAAGGAGGCTACGGTCAAGAGACCCAGTACTTC. The rearrangement uses TRBV3-1 (or the pseudogene TRBV3-2) and TRBJ2-5; D is unresolved. V was shortened by 1 base and J by 2 bases, with 11 bases between the two germline ends. CDR1 and CDR2 (germline): LGHDT, YNNKEL (reference sequence). This CDR3 has 15 amino acids.